The 12 T cell receptor beta chains given below trace back to one sample, sequenced in a study of control samples from healthy donors and cancer patients. Measured with immunoSEQ multiplex PCR; TCRdb has only the in-frame clones, and not every one. The table has about 130,000 clones, about 95% seen once. Sequenced material: blood. The receptor source for this set is a man aged 25-45 years in good health.

This clone was counted once. This chain links TRBV9 with TRBJ1-4; D not resolved. CDR3 length equals 15 residues. With 0 bases removed from V and 7 bases from J, the gap between germline ends came to 13 bases. Per the germline V gene, CDR1 is SGDLS and CDR2 is YYNGEE. CDR3 amino acids: CASSVGGSAREKLFF. CDR3 bases: TGTGCCAGCAGCGTAGGAGGGAGTGCCCGTGAAAAACTGTTTTTT.

The chain couples TRBV19 to TRBJ1-1; 7 bases are shared with TRBD1. Germline CDR1 LNHDA, CDR2 SQIVND (reference sequence). The J segment lost 1 base and the V segment lost 7 bases, leaving 6 bases of the junction unmatched. The CDR3 loop spans 14 amino acids. CDR3 in amino acids: CASTIRTGNTEAFF. Written as DNA, the CDR3 is TGTGCCAGTACCATACGGACAGGGAACACTGAAGCTTTCTTT.

The genes are TRBV30 and TRBJ2-5; TRBD2 aligns across 13 bases. J was trimmed by 4 bases and V by 8 bases; bases with no gene match: 10. From germline, CDR1 is GTSNPN and CDR2 SVGIG (reference sequence). The CDR3 consists of 15 residues. The CDR3 loop reads CARGLAGRSGETQYF. The DNA of the CDR3 is TGTGCCCGGGGACTAGCGGGGAGGAGCGGAGAGACCCAGTACTTC.

The rearrangement links TRBV9 to TRBJ2-5; 8 bases are shared with TRBD2. V lost 4 bases, J lost 5 bases, and 7 bases stayed unmatched. This CDR3 is built from 14 residues. Germline CDR1 and CDR2: SGDLS and YYNGEE. The CDR3 nucleotides read TGTGCCAGCAGCCTTAGACCGGGAGGGGAGACCCAGTACTTC. This translates into CASSLRPGGETQYF. Full variable domain (outside the CDR3, taken from reference TRBV9 and TRBJ2-5): DSGVTQTPKHLITATGQRVTLRCSPRSGDLSVYWYQQSLDQGLQFLIQYYNGEERAKGNILERFSAQQFPDLHSELNLSSLELGDSALYFCASSLRPGGETQYFGPGTRLLVL.

To note about this clone: Compared with germline, one end of the junction differs, possibly owing to a read error. Within the sample, other DNA sequences also encode this same CDR3. CDR3 sequence (DNA): TGTGCCAGTAGCCAAGGGGTCGGGGGTGGTTACGAGCAGTACTTC. This translates into CASSQGVGGGYEQYF. This chain uses TRBV3-1 (or the pseudogene TRBV3-2) with TRBJ2-7, with a possible D match to TRBD2 (6 bases). Looked up from germline, CDR1 is LGHDT and CDR2 is YNNKEL (reference sequence). The length of the CDR3 is 15 residues.

The V gene is TRBV24-1, the J gene TRBJ1-2, with D possibly being TRBD1 (5 bases). This CDR3 region has 11 residues. Germline V lookup: CDR1 KGHDR, CDR2 SFDVKD. Trimming left V 12 bases short and J 3 bases short, with 10 bases between. The CDR3 here is CAVSTDYGYTF. The CDR3 coding sequence is TGTGCCGTCTCGACAGACTATGGCTACACCTTC.

This chain links TRBV7-2 with TRBJ1-2; 7 bases are shared with TRBD1. The CDR3 length is 14 residues. The V and J ends lost 4 bases and 2 bases, in that order; junction bases with no gene match: 4. The germline V gene encodes CDR1 SGHTA and CDR2 FQGNSA. The CDR3 DNA is TGTGCCAGCAGCTACCAGACAGGGAACTATGGCTACACCTTC. Translation: CASSYQTGNYGYTF.

This clone was observed a single time. This chain uses TRBV7-8 with TRBJ2-1; TRBD2 matches at 12 bases. The CDR3 totals 14 residues. Germline V gene data show CDR1 as SGHVS and CDR2 as FQNEAQ. J gave up 15 bases and V 10 bases, and 16 bases lay outside the gene matches. CDR3 region: CATASTGLAGGLFF. In DNA, the CDR3 is TGTGCCACCGCCTCGACAGGTCTAGCGGGGGGGTTGTTCTTC.

This rearrangement joins TRBV21-1 to TRBJ1-4; the table's TRBD1 call for D was not verified on the DNA. TRBV21-1 is given as a pseudogene. The CDR3 is made up of 14 amino acids. CDR3 residues: CASSRDREGEKLFF. DNA of the CDR3: TGTGCCAGCAGCCGAGACAGGGAAGGTGAAAAACTGTTTTTT.

The chain uses TRBV23-1 and TRBJ2-6; D unresolved. TRBV23-1 carries the ORF label, with uncertain function. Trimming took off 6 bases at V and 0 bases at J, with 18 bases between the two ends. The CDR3 extends over 18 amino acids. The CDR3 region has the DNA TGCGCCAGCAGCCCCCCAAGGACGGTAGTCTCTGGGGCCAACGTCCTGACTTTC. As protein: CASSPPRTVVSGANVLTF.

V gene TRBV5-1 combines with J gene TRBJ2-3; D is possibly TRBD2 (6 bases). Trimming shortened V by 2 bases and J by 0 bases, and 10 bases separated the two germline ends. The V gene's germline CDR1 is SGHRS and CDR2 YFSETQ. The CDR3 extends over 15 amino acids. The CDR3 bases are TGCGCCAGCAGCTTCGGGGGAAGTAGCACAGATACGCAGTATTTT. It specifies CASSFGGSSTDTQYF.

This clone was observed a single time. The V gene is TRBV5-6, the J gene TRBJ2-1; 9 nucleotides line up with TRBD1. Germline values: CDR1 SGHDT, CDR2 YYEEEE. The CDR3 consists of 16 residues. V trimming: 2 bases; J trimming: 6 bases; junction bases outside the gene matches: 9. In DNA form, the CDR3 reads TGTGCCAGCAGCTTTGTTCCGGGGACAGGGACCAATGAGCAGTTCTTC. Translation gives CASSFVPGTGTNEQFF.